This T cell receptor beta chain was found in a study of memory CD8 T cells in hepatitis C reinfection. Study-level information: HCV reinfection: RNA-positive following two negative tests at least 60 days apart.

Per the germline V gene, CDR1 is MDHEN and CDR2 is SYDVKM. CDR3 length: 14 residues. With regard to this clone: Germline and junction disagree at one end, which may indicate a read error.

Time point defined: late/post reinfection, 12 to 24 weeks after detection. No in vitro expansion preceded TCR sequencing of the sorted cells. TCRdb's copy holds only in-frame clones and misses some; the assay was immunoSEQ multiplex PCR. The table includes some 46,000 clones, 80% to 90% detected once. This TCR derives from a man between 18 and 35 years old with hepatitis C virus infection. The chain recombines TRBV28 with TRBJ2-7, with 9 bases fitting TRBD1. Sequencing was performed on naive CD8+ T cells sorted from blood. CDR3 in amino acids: CASSFFSGDRVLHF. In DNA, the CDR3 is TGTGCCAGCAGTTTTTTTTCCGGGGACAGGGTTTTGCACTTC. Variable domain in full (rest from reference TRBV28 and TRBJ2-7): DVKVTQSSRYLVKRTGEKVFLECVQDMDHENMFWYRQDPGLGLRLIYFSYDVKMKEKGDIPEGYSVSREKKERFSLILESASTNQTSMYLCASSFFSGDRVLHFGPGTRLTVT.